The text below deals with one TCR beta chain. Its antigen remains unidentified. There are no base qualities to consult, and no much larger clone falls within one base. What the treatment or condition label conveys for this sample: in vitro stimulation with specific CMV peptide epitopes to enrich CMV-specific T cells. This record comes from a study of T cell repertoires in cytomegalovirus infection (dated by TCRdb to the late 2010s). At the level of the whole study: Peptide stimulations targeted recently identified HLA-C-restricted CMV epitopes, whose presentation resists viral immunomodulation, together with well-studied HLA-B-restricted epitopes. Donor HLA type was relevant to the analysis, as public TCR beta signatures indicated carriage of CMV infection together with the matching HLA type. Overall study outcomes, separate from this receptor: The ex vivo response was dominated by HLA-C-restricted CMV-specific TCR beta clonotypes, which also provided the single most frequent clonotype in two of eight donors. Cumulative frequency of public TCR beta family members discriminated carriers of CMV infection plus the relevant HLA type in this cohort and an independent 352-donor cohort.

TCRdb lists the instrument as Illumina HiSeq 1500. The raw public reads went through TCRdb reprocessing: fastp at Q25, MiXCR clone calling, in-frame beta chains kept. Rows with a matching CDR3 protein are joined into one entry that keeps the most common DNA and genes. The sample table shows 40,000 to 55,000 distinct CDR3 sequences, and about a fifth are seen once. The top ten clones comprise about 90% of the sample. The sample consisted of CD8+ T cells from cultured PBMCs, taken from culture after CMV antigen stimulation. The TCR comes from a human donor in good health (CMV status not recorded). Some clones in this sample may be carry-over from other donors' samples.

The nucleotide sequence is TGTGCCAGCACCGGCAGTTCGAACACCGGGGAGCTGTTTTTT. Protein translation: CASTGSSNTGELFF. This chain is built from TRBV6-5 and TRBJ2-2; the D gene cannot be resolved reliably. Inclusive of the bounding cysteine and phenylalanine, the CDR3 is 14 residues long. Just CDR3 DNA is preserved here, 42 bases in frame from base 1. The V and J ends are trimmed by 7 bases and 0 bases, leaving 9 bases between them. According to the germline V gene, CDR1 reads MNHEY and CDR2 reads SVGAGI.